These 9 T cell receptor beta chains came from one sample sequenced in a study of blood T cell repertoires in COVID-19. Assay used: immunoSEQ multiplex PCR; TCRdb lists only in-frame clones, some missing. The sample holds some 250,000 clones; around 90% are singletons and the top ten take under 0.95%. The sequenced sample was peripheral blood. These receptors came from a woman aged 25 to 39 with acute or convalescent COVID-19.

The CDR3 sequence: CASSSSPRLAEQYF. Here the CDR3 DNA reads TGTGCCAGCAGCTCATCGCCCCGGCTAGCGGAGCAGTACTTC. The V and J genes are TRBV11-2 and TRBJ2-7; D might be TRBD2 (6 bases). The CDR3 loop spans 14 amino acids. The V and J ends lost 4 bases and 7 bases respectively, with 17 bases between them. Germline-derived CDR1 and CDR2 are SGHAT and FQNNGV.

The chain couples TRBV10-3 to TRBJ1-2, with TRBD1 matching over 9 bases. Germline V gene data show CDR1 as ENHRY and CDR2 as SYGVKD. This CDR3 contains 16 residues. V trimming: 4 bases; J trimming: 2 bases; junction bases outside the gene matches: 8. CDR3 bases: TGTGCCATCAGTGGCCCCCAACAGGGGGCGAACTATGGCTACACCTTC. Translated, it gives CAISGPQQGANYGYTF.

J is TRBJ2-3 and V is TRBV6-6; the match to TRBD1 covers 8 bases. The CDR3 totals 15 residues. Losses at the gene ends were 7 bases for V and 3 bases for J; bases not matched to a gene: 9. Germline V lookup: CDR1 MNHNY, CDR2 SVGAGI (reference sequence). Here the CDR3 DNA reads TGTGCCAGCATCTCCACAAACAGGGGGACAGATACGCAGTATTTT. Encoded protein: CASISTNRGTDTQYF.

This clone has just a few counts. The chain is built from TRBV5-1 and TRBJ2-1; 7 nucleotides line up with TRBD1. V was pared by 4 bases and J by 5 bases, with 9 bases of the junction left unmatched. Germline V CDR1 and CDR2: SGHRS, YFSETQ. The CDR3 is made up of 15 amino acids. The CDR3 reads CASSRGQLYDNEQFF. The DNA of the CDR3 is TGCGCCAGCAGCAGGGGACAGCTTTACGACAATGAGCAGTTCTTC.

This chain joins TRBV9 and TRBJ2-5; tentatively, D is TRBD1 (6 bases). This CDR3 is built from 14 residues. The germline V and J ends were trimmed by 0 bases and 5 bases, with 11 bases remaining between them. From germline, CDR1 is SGDLS and CDR2 YYNGEE. CDR3 DNA sequence: TGTGCCAGCAGCGTAGCTGGGGGCGGGGAGACCCAGTACTTC. It yields the protein CASSVAGGGETQYF.

This clone was detected once. This sequence joins TRBV6-5 and TRBJ2-7; the D gene is possibly TRBD2 (7 bases). V was trimmed by 2 bases and J by 2 bases, leaving 16 bases between them. From germline, CDR1 is MNHEY and CDR2 SVGAGI. This CDR3 spans 16 amino acids. CDR3 DNA sequence: TGTGCCAGCAGTTACGCAGTGGGGGGGGCGGCCTACGAGCAGTACTTC. This translates into CASSYAVGGAAYEQYF.

This chain links TRBV12-5 with TRBJ2-7; 7 bases are a match to TRBD2. Germline loops: CDR1 LGHNT, CDR2 FRNRAP. After removal of 5 bases from V and 4 bases from J, the junction contained 8 bases not matched to a gene. The CDR3 totals 14 residues. CDR3 in DNA: TGTGCTAGTGGTCTCCGGGACTACCTATACGAGCAGTACTTC. This encodes CASGLRDYLYEQYF. Looking up the rest from reference TRBV12-5 and TRBJ2-7 gives the full variable domain: DARVTQTPRHKVTEMGQEVTMRCQPILGHNTVFWYRQTMMQGLELLAYFRNRAPLDDSGMPKDRFSAEMPDATLATLKIQPSEPRDSAVYFCASGLRDYLYEQYFGPGTRLTVT.

The chain couples TRBV27 to TRBJ2-1, with 9 nucleotides matching TRBD2. CDR1 is MNHEY and CDR2 is SMNVEV in the germline V gene (reference sequence). Trimming took 2 bases from V and 15 from J; bases not matched to a gene: 8. This CDR3 has 13 amino acids. Here the CDR3 DNA reads TGTGCCAGCAGTTTACGTAGCGGGAGAGACTCGTTCTTC. It is translated as CASSLRSGRDSFF.

This clone showed up just a few times. The chain joins TRBV6-4 to TRBJ1-2; D is undetermined. Trimming cost V 3 bases and J 2 bases, with 13 bases left between them. The CDR3 is 15 residues long. Germline CDR1 is MRHNA and CDR2 is SNTAGT. CDR3 protein: CASSEATEGNYGYTF. In DNA form, the CDR3 reads TGTGCCAGCAGTGAAGCAACGGAGGGAAACTATGGCTACACCTTC.